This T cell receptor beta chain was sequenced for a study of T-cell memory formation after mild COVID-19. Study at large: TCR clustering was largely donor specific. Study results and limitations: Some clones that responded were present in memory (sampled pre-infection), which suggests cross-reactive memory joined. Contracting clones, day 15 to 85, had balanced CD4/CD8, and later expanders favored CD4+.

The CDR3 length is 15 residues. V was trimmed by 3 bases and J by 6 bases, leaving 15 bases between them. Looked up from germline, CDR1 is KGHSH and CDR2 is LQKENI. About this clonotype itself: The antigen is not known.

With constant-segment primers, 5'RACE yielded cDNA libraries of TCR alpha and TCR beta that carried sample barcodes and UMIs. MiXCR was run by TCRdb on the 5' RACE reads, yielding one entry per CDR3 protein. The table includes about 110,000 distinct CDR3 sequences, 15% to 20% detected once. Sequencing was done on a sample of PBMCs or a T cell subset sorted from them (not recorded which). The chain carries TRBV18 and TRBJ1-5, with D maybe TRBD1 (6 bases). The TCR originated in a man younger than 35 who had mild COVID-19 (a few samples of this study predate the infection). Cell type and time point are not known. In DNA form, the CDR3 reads TGTGCCAGCTCACCTGGAACGGGGGCAGTTCAGCCCCAGCATTTT. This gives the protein CASSPGTGAVQPQHF.